Here is one T cell receptor (beta chain) with its context. Its antigen is as yet unknown. The entry originates in a study of shared clonotypes between healthy human individuals. For the study at large: Three plates were used per donor for CD4 naive, three for CD4 memory, two for CD8 naive and one for CD8 memory.

CDR1 and CDR2 (germline): GTSNPN, SVGIG (reference sequence). J gave up 6 bases and V 4 bases, and 15 bases lay outside the gene matches. This CDR3 has 17 residues. Profiled with immunoSEQ multiplex PCR; TCRdb holds only in-frame clones, not every one. The data contain around 2.3 million clones, about 94% of them singletons. Regarding the study as a whole: Investigators collected only blood, and repertoires in tissues likely differ.

This chain links TRBV30 with TRBJ1-1; 12 bases align to TRBD1. Sequenced: naive CD4+ T cells sorted from blood. Noted subset: CD45RA+ positively selected. This sequence originates from a man aged 18 to 29 in good health. CDR3 sequence reads: CAWTPGQGANWGAEAFF. CDR3 sequence (DNA): TGTGCCTGGACCCCGGGACAGGGGGCGAATTGGGGGGCTGAAGCTTTCTTT.